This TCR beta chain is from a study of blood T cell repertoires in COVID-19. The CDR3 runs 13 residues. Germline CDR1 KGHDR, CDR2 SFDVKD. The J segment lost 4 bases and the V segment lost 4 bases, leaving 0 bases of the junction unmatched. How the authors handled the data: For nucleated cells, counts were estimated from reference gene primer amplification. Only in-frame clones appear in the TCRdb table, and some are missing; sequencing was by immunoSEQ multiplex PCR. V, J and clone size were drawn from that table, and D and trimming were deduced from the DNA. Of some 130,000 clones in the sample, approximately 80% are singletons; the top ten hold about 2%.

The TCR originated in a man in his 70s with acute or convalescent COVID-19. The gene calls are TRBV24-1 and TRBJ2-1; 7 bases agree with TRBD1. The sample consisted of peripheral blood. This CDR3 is CATSEGQYNEQFF. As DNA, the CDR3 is TGTGCCACCAGTGAGGGACAGTACAATGAGCAGTTCTTC.